These T cell receptor beta chains were read from a single sample in a study of blood T cell repertoires in COVID-19. Profiled with immunoSEQ multiplex PCR; TCRdb holds only in-frame clones, not every one. The data show some 45,000 clones, about 85% seen once. Sequencing input: peripheral blood. The receptors stem from a woman of 80 years or more with acute or convalescent COVID-19. Both conserved end residues are part of each CDR3. The D gene is left open where the match is weak. The size field is filled for only some rows; it gives once, few, many or a size class.

cdr3_nt,cdr3_aa,clone_size,j_call,v_call,d_call
TGTGCCAGCAGTTTAGGACTAGCTAGAGCTTCAGATACGCAGTATTTT,CASSLGLARASDTQYF,once,TRBJ2-3,TRBV6-6,TRBD2
TGTGCCAGCAGCGGAAGTCCGGGCTCTGGGGCCAACGTCCTGACTTTC,CASSGSPGSGANVLTF,NA,TRBJ2-6,TRBV2,NA
TGCGCCAGCAGCTTGTCGGGGGGAGGAGGCAATGAGCAGTTCTTC,CASSLSGGGGNEQFF,once,TRBJ2-1,TRBV5-1,TRBD2
TGTGCCAGCAGTTTGCTGCGGGGGCCTGAAGCTTTCTTT,CASSLLRGPEAFF,NA,TRBJ1-1,TRBV12-3/TRBV12-4,NA
TGTGCCTGGAGCATGGGAGCGAGCAATCAGCCCCAGCATTTT,CAWSMGASNQPQHF,NA,TRBJ1-5,TRBV30,NA
TGTGCCAGCAGTCGGACTAGCGCGAACACCGGGGAGCTGTTTTTT,CASSRTSANTGELFF,NA,TRBJ2-2,TRBV6-6,TRBD2
TGTGCCAGCAGCCCTGGGACAATCTATGGCTACACCTTC,CASSPGTIYGYTF,NA,TRBJ1-2,TRBV14,NA
TGTGCCAGCTCACCGGTACAGGGAACCTACAATGAGCAGTTCTTC,CASSPVQGTYNEQFF,NA,TRBJ2-1,TRBV18,NA
TGTGCCAGCAGTTTTGGGACTAGCGGCAACAATGAGCAGTTCTTC,CASSFGTSGNNEQFF,NA,TRBJ2-1,TRBV27,TRBD2
TGTGCCAGCAGTGAGTCCGGGACAGGGGGTTCCGGGGAGCTGTTTTTT,CASSESGTGGSGELFF,few,TRBJ2-2,TRBV25-1,TRBD1
TGTGCCAGCAGCCAATCCCTTCGGGTAAACTATGGCTACACCTTC,CASSQSLRVNYGYTF,NA,TRBJ1-2,TRBV3-1/TRBV3-2,NA
TGTGCCAGCAGCTTCGAACCGGGAGTTTTGGGTACGCAGTATTTT,CASSFEPGVLGTQYF,NA,TRBJ2-3,TRBV11-3,NA
TGTGCCAGCAGCAAAAGCGCCTCCAGGGGGACCTTACCCCCATCTAGCACAGATACGCAGTATTTT,CASSKSASRGTLPPSSTDTQYF,NA,TRBJ2-3,TRBV21-1,NA
TGCGCCAGCAGCCCAACAGGAGTCTCTGGAAACACCATATATTTT,CASSPTGVSGNTIYF,NA,TRBJ1-3,TRBV4-1,NA
TGTGCCAGCAGTTTGGCGGGGGCTTACAAATACGAGCAGTACTTC,CASSLAGAYKYEQYF,NA,TRBJ2-7,TRBV27,NA
TGTGCCAGCAGCCAAGATGGGGCGGGAGTGAGGGCAGATACGCAGTATTTT,CASSQDGAGVRADTQYF,NA,TRBJ2-3,TRBV3-1/TRBV3-2,TRBD2
TGTGCCAGTACGGGTTTCGATGAGCAGTTCTTC,CASTGFDEQFF,NA,TRBJ2-1,TRBV19,NA
TGTGCCAGCAGTGAAAGGGGGAGGGCCGGGATAGAGACCCAGTACTTC,CASSERGRAGIETQYF,NA,TRBJ2-5,TRBV2,NA
TGTGCCACCAGTATTGGGGGCCTCGAATTCAATGAGCAGTTCTTC,CATSIGGLEFNEQFF,NA,TRBJ2-1,TRBV24-1,NA
TGTGCCAGCAGCCGCACTATCTTAGGCGGCTCTGGGGCCAACGTCCTGACTTTC,CASSRTILGGSGANVLTF,NA,TRBJ2-6,TRBV7-8,NA
TGTGCCTGGAGTGTATCACTCGGACAGGCACCTGAAGCTTTCTTT,CAWSVSLGQAPEAFF,NA,TRBJ1-1,TRBV30,TRBD1
TGCGCCAGCAGCCAAGATCGTGGAGGGTCAACCCTCCACTTT,CASSQDRGGSTLHF,NA,TRBJ1-6,TRBV4-1,NA
TGTGCCAGCAATCCTTCTGCGGGGGTTAATCAGCCCCAGCATTTT,CASNPSAGVNQPQHF,NA,TRBJ1-5,TRBV28,NA
TGTGCCTTAAGGGGACAGGGAAGAGATACGCAGTATTTT,CALRGQGRDTQYF,once,TRBJ2-3,TRBV30,TRBD1
TGTGCCTGGAGTCCCCCGCAGGGGGCAAATCAGCCCCAGCATTTT,CAWSPPQGANQPQHF,NA,TRBJ1-5,TRBV30,TRBD1
TGTGCCAGCGGGGCGCGAAACTATGGCTACACCTTC,CASGARNYGYTF,NA,TRBJ1-2,TRBV7-8,NA
TGCGCCATCAAATCCGGGGGGCCGGGGAACACTGAAGCTTTCTTT,CAIKSGGPGNTEAFF,once,TRBJ1-1,TRBV5-1,NA
TGCGCCAGCAGTCGAAACCTTGGGGCTACGCAGTATTTT,CASSRNLGATQYF,NA,TRBJ2-3,TRBV10-1,NA
TGCGCCAGCAGGGAAACCGCGGGAGAGACCCAGTACTTC,CASRETAGETQYF,NA,TRBJ2-5,TRBV5-1,NA
TGTGCCAGCAGCCAAGAATCGGGAGGGCCGGTGGATACGCAGTATTTT,CASSQESGGPVDTQYF,NA,TRBJ2-3,TRBV3-1/TRBV3-2,TRBD2
TGTGCCAGCAGTGTGGCGGGAAGCTACAATGAGCAGTTCTTC,CASSVAGSYNEQFF,NA,TRBJ2-1,TRBV25-1,NA
TGTGCCAGCAGCAAAGTGACTAGCGGGAGCGGCACAGATACGCAGTATTTT,CASSKVTSGSGTDTQYF,NA,TRBJ2-3,TRBV21-1,NA
TGTGCCAGCAGCTCCCCCAGCGGGGGATCCGGAAACACCATATATTTT,CASSSPSGGSGNTIYF,NA,TRBJ1-3,TRBV7-9,NA
TGTGCCAGCACCGCAGTAAAGTATAATTCACCCCTCCACTTT,CASTAVKYNSPLHF,NA,TRBJ1-6,TRBV6-5,NA
TGTGCCAGCTCACCAGGAGGGAACGGAAACACCATATATTTT,CASSPGGNGNTIYF,NA,TRBJ1-3,TRBV18,NA
TGTGCCAGCAGCCAAGGGGCAGGGAACTCTGGAAACACCATATATTTT,CASSQGAGNSGNTIYF,once,TRBJ1-3,TRBV3-1/TRBV3-2,NA
TGCACCGTGGGCAGTCAAGAGACCCAGTACTTC,CTVGSQETQYF,NA,TRBJ2-5,TRBV20-1,NA
TGTGCCAGCTCACTTCAGGGGCAGGGGAACACTGAAGCTTTCTTT,CASSLQGQGNTEAFF,NA,TRBJ1-1,TRBV18,NA
TGTGCCAGTAGTACGACTAAGACCCCCTTGTCAGAGACCCAGTACTTC,CASSTTKTPLSETQYF,NA,TRBJ2-5,TRBV19,NA
TGTGCCAGCAGCGTATATCGCGGCGGGAGTTCTAACTATCTAAGAGATGAGCAGTTCTTC,CASSVYRGGSSNYLRDEQFF,NA,TRBJ2-1,TRBV9,TRBD2